The 31 T cell receptor beta chains given below trace back to one sample, sequenced in a study of blood T cell repertoires in COVID-19. Data came from immunoSEQ multiplex PCR; TCRdb stores just in-frame clones and leaves some out. The table includes approximately 250,000 clones, more than 85% detected once. The sequenced sample consisted of peripheral blood. These receptor sequences come from a young man with active or convalescent COVID-19.

This clone came up a few times. The V gene is TRBV24-1, the J gene TRBJ1-5; unclear D gene. The CDR3 has 12 residues. V lost 5 bases and J 4 bases, leaving 5 bases between the germline ends. Germline loops: CDR1 KGHDR, CDR2 SFDVKD. CDR3 loop: CATSGANQPQHF. The DNA for the CDR3 is TGTGCCACCAGTGGCGCAAATCAGCCCCAGCATTTT.

This chain links TRBV2 with TRBJ2-7; D is unresolved. Germline V lookup: CDR1 SNHLY, CDR2 FYNNEI. The V gene lost 11 bases and the J gene lost 2 bases, with 10 bases spanning the gap. This CDR3 is 11 amino acids long. The CDR3 sequence: CAHGSTYEQYF. The CDR3 DNA sequence: TGTGCCCATGGCTCCACCTACGAGCAGTACTTC.

The rearrangement links TRBV27 to TRBJ1-1, with D possibly matching TRBD1 (5 bases). The CDR3 contains 14 residues. The germline CDR1 and CDR2 sequences are MNHEY and SMNVEV (reference sequence). The V end was cut by 0 bases, the J end by 3 bases, with 8 bases between. For the CDR3, the DNA is TGTGCCAGCAGTTTATCGGGGCCGGACACTGAAGCTTTCTTT. Amino acids: CASSLSGPDTEAFF.

This rearrangement joins TRBV5-6 to TRBJ1-4, with D possibly being TRBD1 (5 bases). The germline gives CDR1 SGHDT, CDR2 YYEEEE. The CDR3 has 13 residues. The ends were cut back, 4 bases at V and 9 bases at J, with 13 bases in the middle. The CDR3 is CASSIGGVQKLFF. Here the CDR3 DNA reads TGTGCCAGCAGCATCGGGGGAGTCCAAAAACTGTTTTTT.

This chain uses TRBV3-1 (or the pseudogene TRBV3-2) with TRBJ1-5; D gene uncertain. The CDR3 consists of 15 residues. V lost 4 bases and J lost 2, with 12 bases in between. Per germline, CDR1 LGHDT and CDR2 YNNKEL (reference sequence). CDR3 DNA: TGTGCCAGCAGCCTATCGTTATCCGGCAATCAGCCCCAGCATTTT. The encoded protein is CASSLSLSGNQPQHF.

The chain combines TRBV6-5 with TRBJ2-7; a possible D gene is TRBD1 (6 bases). The CDR3 covers 15 residues. CDR1 is MNHEY and CDR2 is SVGAGI in the germline V gene. Trimming took off 3 bases at V and 3 bases at J, with 15 bases between the two ends. DNA for the CDR3: TGTGCCAGCAGTTATACCCGGGACACATTCTACGAGCAGTACTTC. Amino acid sequence: CASSYTRDTFYEQYF.

The CDR3 nucleotides read TGCAGCGTTGGGGCAGGGGGCGAGCAGTACTTC. Translation gives CSVGAGGEQYF. The chain carries TRBV29-1 and TRBJ2-7, with TRBD1 identical over 7 bases. The CDR3 runs 11 residues. V shed 4 bases and J 6 bases; nucleotides not matched to a gene: 3. Germline CDR1 reads SQVTM; CDR2 reads ANQGSEA.

The rearrangement uses TRBV28 and TRBJ2-7; no clear D. Germline V gene data show CDR1 as MDHEN and CDR2 as SYDVKM. Deletions cut 8 bases from V and 9 bases from J, with 14 bases between. The CDR3 length is 11 residues. The CDR3 DNA is TGTGCCAGCGACGGCGGTCCGGGGCAGTACTTC. It specifies CASDGGPGQYF.

The rearrangement links TRBV7-3 to TRBJ1-1; 8 bases map to TRBD1. V lost 4 bases, J lost 11 bases, and 6 bases stayed unmatched. Looked up from germline, CDR1 is SGHTA and CDR2 is FQGTGA. This CDR3 has 12 residues. DNA for the CDR3: TGTGCCAGCAGCTCAGGGGGCGGGGAGGCTTTCTTT. Translating it yields CASSSGGGEAFF. Variable domain in full (rest from reference TRBV7-3 and TRBJ1-1): GAGVSQTPSNKVTEKGKYVELRCDPISGHTALYWYRQSLGQGPEFLIYFQGTGAADDSGLPNDRFFAVRPEGSVSTLKIQRTERGDSAVYLCASSSGGGEAFFGQGTRLTVV.

The V and J genes are TRBV12-5 and TRBJ2-3; 13 bases fit TRBD2. From germline, CDR1 is LGHNT and CDR2 FRNRAP. This CDR3 is built from 17 residues. V was pared by 6 bases and J by 5 bases, with 11 bases of the junction left unmatched. Here the CDR3 reads CASGYQTSGGAEDTQYF. CDR3 coding DNA: TGTGCTAGTGGCTACCAAACTAGCGGGGGGGCCGAAGATACGCAGTATTTT.

The V gene is TRBV19, the J gene TRBJ2-1; 9 bases align to TRBD2. V lost 9 bases and J lost 4; bases outside the gene matches: 7. Germline V gene sequence: CDR1 LNHDA, CDR2 SQIVND (reference sequence). The CDR3 length is 14 residues. CDR3 coding DNA: TGTGCCAGCAGCGCTAGCGGGACTTACAATGAGCAGTTCTTC. It is translated as CASSASGTYNEQFF.

The V gene is TRBV6-5, the J gene TRBJ1-4; D is uncertain. The CDR3 has 13 amino acids. Trimming removed 7 bases from V and 0 bases from J, with 6 bases in between. CDR1 is MNHEY, CDR2 SVGAGI, per germline. The CDR3 here is CASKTTTNEKLFF. The CDR3 nucleotides read TGTGCCAGCAAAACAACAACTAATGAAAAACTGTTTTTT.

The chain links TRBV20-1 to TRBJ2-1, with D perhaps matching TRBD1 (5 bases). Per germline, CDR1 DFQATT and CDR2 SNEGSKA (reference sequence). Trimming stripped 6 bases from V and 9 bases from J, with 12 bases between. CDR3 length equals 11 residues. Here the CDR3 reads CSALWGGEQFF. As DNA, the CDR3 is TGCAGTGCGCTTTGGGGCGGTGAGCAGTTCTTC.

The rearrangement links TRBV7-8 to TRBJ1-1, with a weak D call TRBD1 (6 bases). The CDR3 totals 12 residues. With 5 bases removed from V and 8 bases from J, the gap between germline ends came to 12 bases. Germline CDR1 and CDR2: SGHVS and FQNEAQ. CDR3 protein: CASSPRRGEAFF. CDR3 DNA: TGTGCCAGCAGCCCTCGAAGGGGGGAAGCTTTCTTT.

V usage is TRBV6-5 and J usage is TRBJ2-5, with 8 bases matching TRBD1. V shed 6 bases, J shed 1 base, and the junction held 7 bases outside the gene matches. Germline CDR1 is MNHEY and CDR2 is SVGAGI. The CDR3 is made up of 15 amino acids. The CDR3 DNA is TGTGCCAGCAGCCGCAGGGGGCTCGGCCAAGAGACCCAGTACTTC. Amino acid sequence: CASSRRGLGQETQYF.

This sequence joins TRBV2 and TRBJ1-5; no reliable D call. Per the germline V gene, CDR1 is SNHLY and CDR2 is FYNNEI. Trimming left V 8 bases short and J 2 bases short, with 16 bases between. The CDR3 loop spans 15 amino acids. The CDR3 loop is CASVFSVVGNQPQHF. The DNA of the CDR3 is TGTGCCAGCGTCTTTTCGGTTGTCGGCAATCAGCCCCAGCATTTT. Full variable domain (remainder filled in from reference TRBV2 and TRBJ1-5): EPEVTQTPSHQVTQMGQEVILRCVPISNHLYFYWYRQILGQKVEFLVSFYNNEISEKSEIFDDQFSVERPDGSNFTLKIRSTKLEDSAMYFCASVFSVVGNQPQHFGDGTRLSIL.

The rearrangement uses TRBV6-5 and TRBJ2-3; 7 nucleotides agree with TRBD1. Germline-derived CDR1 and CDR2 are MNHEY and SVGAGI. The V segment lost 5 bases and the J segment 1 base; nucleotides outside the gene matches: 6. The CDR3 contains 15 residues. DNA of the CDR3: TGTGCCAGCAGTACCCGGGACAGAGGCACAGATACGCAGTATTTT. It specifies CASSTRDRGTDTQYF.

CDR3 residues: CASSHGQYADTQYF. In DNA form, the CDR3 reads TGTGCCAGCAGCCACGGACAGTATGCAGATACGCAGTATTTT. The chain couples TRBV7-3 to TRBJ2-3; TRBD1 might be the D (6 bases). Trimming cost V 5 bases and J 4 bases, with 13 bases left between them. The CDR3 has 14 amino acids. Germline-derived CDR1 and CDR2 are SGHTA and FQGTGA. The full variable domain, rest sourced from reference TRBV7-3 and TRBJ2-3, is GAGVSQTPSNKVTEKGKYVELRCDPISGHTALYWYRQSLGQGPEFLIYFQGTGAADDSGLPNDRFFAVRPEGSVSTLKIQRTERGDSAVYLCASSHGQYADTQYFGPGTRLTVL.

The V gene is TRBV27, the J gene TRBJ2-2; 8 nucleotides match TRBD1. Germline CDR1 reads MNHEY; CDR2 reads SMNVEV (reference sequence). The CDR3 totals 15 residues. With V trimmed by 5 bases and J by 1 base, 3 bases remained unmatched. The CDR3 sequence is CASSLGTGNTGELFF. The CDR3 coding sequence is TGTGCCAGCAGTCTCGGGACAGGGAACACCGGGGAGCTGTTTTTT.

The DNA for the CDR3 is TGTGCCTGGATCCCGAGGCTAGCGGGGACAGGCGAGCAGTACTTC. Its protein product is CAWIPRLAGTGEQYF. The chain links TRBV30 to TRBJ2-7; a possible D gene is TRBD2 (9 bases). V lost 4 bases, J lost 6 bases, and 22 bases lay in between. Germline V CDR1 and CDR2: GTSNPN, SVGIG (reference sequence). The CDR3 sequence is 15 residues long.

The rearrangement uses TRBV25-1 and TRBJ1-3; 7 nucleotides align to TRBD1. The CDR3 is 16 amino acids. The V gene's germline CDR1 is MGHDK and CDR2 SYGVNS. Trimming cost V 2 bases and J 8 bases; bases outside gene matches: 12. In DNA, the CDR3 is TGTGCCAGCAGTGAAAACCTGGGACAGCGCTGGGACACCATATATTTT. It is translated as CASSENLGQRWDTIYF.

Comment on this clone: Germline and junction disagree at one end, which may indicate a read error. This chain uses TRBV7-7 with TRBJ2-2; tentatively, D is TRBD2 (6 bases). The CDR3 contains 17 residues. Germline V gene sequence: CDR1 SSHAT, CDR2 FNYEAQ (reference sequence). The CDR3 coding sequence is TGTGCTAGCAGCTCAGTTTTAGCGGCTCCGAACACCGGGGAGCTGTTTTTT. It codes for CASSSVLAAPNTGELFF. Complete variable domain (other parts from reference TRBV7-7 and TRBJ2-2): GAGVSQSPRYKVTKRGQDVTLRCDPISSHATLYWYQQALGQGPEFLTYFNYEAQPDKSGLPSDRFSAERPEGSISTLTIQRTEQRDSAMYRCASSSVLAAPNTGELFFGEGSRLTVL.

The rearrangement links TRBV4-1 to TRBJ1-3; D gene ambiguous. V lost 3 bases to trimming and J lost 0 bases, with 12 bases between them. This CDR3 has 16 amino acids. The germline V gene encodes CDR1 MGHRA and CDR2 YSYEKL. The CDR3 loop is CASSQIGRDSGNTIYF. CDR3 sequence (DNA): TGCGCCAGCAGCCAGATCGGGAGGGACTCTGGAAACACCATATATTTT.

V usage is TRBV7-9 and J usage is TRBJ1-1, with TRBD1 matching 7 bases. There are 15 residues in the CDR3. In germline, CDR1 is SEHNR, CDR2 FQNEAQ (reference sequence). V trimming: 4 bases; J trimming: 3 bases; junction bases outside the gene matches: 8. The CDR3 DNA is TGTGCCAGCAGCTCTCCCACAGGGGTTGACACTGAAGCTTTCTTT. Translating gives CASSSPTGVDTEAFF.

The rearrangement links TRBV11-2 to TRBJ2-7; the match to TRBD1 covers 8 bases. Germline V gives CDR1 SGHAT, CDR2 FQNNGV. This CDR3 region has 15 residues. The J segment lost 4 bases and the V segment lost 3 bases, leaving 8 bases of the junction unmatched. DNA of the CDR3: TGTGCCAGCAGCTTGGCCGGGACAGGAAAGTACGAGCAGTACTTC. Amino acids: CASSLAGTGKYEQYF.

This clone appeared once. This CDR3 reads CASSQASRGVGYPSPLHF. In nucleotides, the CDR3 is TGTGCCAGCAGCCAGGCTAGTCGGGGGGTCGGGTATCCGTCACCCCTCCACTTT. V and J are TRBV4-2 and TRBJ1-6; D possibly corresponds to TRBD1 (5 bases). Germline V gene lookup returns CDR1 LGHNA and CDR2 YNFKEQ. Deletions cut 3 bases from V and 10 bases from J, with 25 bases between. The CDR3 loop spans 18 amino acids.

The V and J genes are TRBV11-2 and TRBJ2-3; no definite D call. CDR3 size: 9 residues. V gave up 2 bases and J gave up 12 bases, with 3 bases separating them. Germline lookup yields CDR1 SGHAT and CDR2 FQNNGV. The CDR3 DNA is TGTGCCAGCAGCTTACTCCAGTATTTT. Its protein is CASSLLQYF.

The chain recombines TRBV20-1 with TRBJ1-1, with D unclear. V was trimmed by 6 bases and J by 1 base, leaving 6 bases between them. The germline CDR1 and CDR2 sequences are DFQATT and SNEGSKA (reference sequence). The CDR3 totals 11 residues. The CDR3 region is CSAGSNTEAFF. The CDR3 nucleotides read TGCAGTGCCGGTTCGAACACTGAAGCTTTCTTT.

This clone was observed at least ten times. V gene TRBV24-1 combines with J gene TRBJ2-1; no firm D call. Germline CDR1 KGHDR, CDR2 SFDVKD. Trimming stripped 5 bases from V and 7 bases from J, with 14 bases between. This CDR3 region has 14 residues. The CDR3 protein is CATSVGQEWNEQFF. The CDR3 DNA is TGTGCCACCAGTGTAGGTCAGGAATGGAATGAGCAGTTCTTC.

CDR3 amino acids: CASSVGTSGNNEQFF. CDR3 coding DNA: TGTGCCAGCAGCGTCGGGACTAGCGGGAACAATGAGCAGTTCTTC. The chain recombines TRBV9 with TRBJ2-1; the match to TRBD2 covers 13 bases. V was pared by 2 bases and J by 5 bases, with 1 base of the junction left unmatched. Looked up from germline, CDR1 is SGDLS and CDR2 is YYNGEE. The CDR3 totals 15 residues.

The chain uses TRBV6-4 and TRBJ1-5; tentatively, D is TRBD1 (6 bases). This CDR3 comprises 17 residues. The V gene lost 6 bases and the J gene lost 1 base, with 19 bases spanning the gap. The germline CDR1 and CDR2 sequences are MRHNA and SNTAGT. This CDR3 reads CASRGKGDPGSNQPQHF. In DNA, the CDR3 is TGTGCCAGCAGAGGTAAGGGGGATCCGGGGAGCAATCAGCCCCAGCATTTT.